Only a few counts were recorded for the clone carrying this TCR beta chain. Its cognate antigen is unknown. This specimen comes from a study of T-cell memory formation after mild COVID-19. Study observations and caveats: In second-wave clones peaking day 37, SARS-CoV-2 specificity remained unconfirmed.

V shed 5 bases and J 7 bases; nucleotides not matched to a gene: 7. The CDR3 extends over 14 amino acids. Looked up from germline, CDR1 is MNHEY and CDR2 is SVGAGI. Constant-segment primers served in 5'RACE that generated TCR alpha and TCR beta cDNA libraries bearing sample barcodes and UMIs. MiXCR, run by TCRdb on the 5' RACE reads, gives a single entry per CDR3 protein. The repertoire includes about 200,000 distinct CDR3 sequences, roughly 10% of them detected once, and 3.5% to 4% sits in the top ten. What was sequenced was PBMCs or a T cell subset sorted from them (not recorded which). This sequence joins TRBV6-5 and TRBJ2-2, with 7 bases aligning to TRBD1. The source is a young man who had mild COVID-19 (a few samples of this study predate the infection). Cell type and time point are not known. The CDR3 DNA follows: TGTGCCAGCAGTCGGACAGGTCGGAACGGGGAGCTGTTTTTT. Translated, it gives CASSRTGRNGELFF.